The clone carrying this T cell receptor (beta chain) was seen at least ten times. Its antigen is currently unknown. The entry originates in a study of regulatory T cells in long-lasting Graves disease. Study details: Graves' patients, newly diagnosed, had taken antithyroid drugs under 3 months.

The time point is: newly diagnosed GD, antithyroid drugs for less than 3 months. PBMCs provided the RNA from which the TCR library was made. The CDR3 covers 12 residues. Germline V gene lookup returns CDR1 SEHNR and CDR2 FQNEAQ (reference sequence). Study outcomes and limitations: Lower TCR diversity characterized persistent Graves' patients relative to newly diagnosed patients. Persistent disease preferred TRBV28, TRBJ1-2 and TRBJ2-5.

Arm-PCR of CDR3 regions with iRepertoire HTBI primers generated TCR beta libraries. TCRdb reprocessed the multiplex PCR reads via MiXCR and lists one record per CDR3 protein. The table shows roughly 420,000 distinct CDR3 sequences, with 12% to 15% occurring only once. These same data were also listed under a study on T cells in Graves' hyperthyroidism and ophthalmopathy.

The gene calls are TRBV7-9 and TRBJ2-1, with D unresolved. Judging by the DNA end, TRBJ2-5 fits better; the J call may be wrong. The clonotype originates from a woman in her 50s with Graves disease. Sequenced material: peripheral blood mononuclear cells (PBMCs), taken at new diagnosis, from a patient treated with antithyroid drugs. The CDR3 spells CASSLVIKTQYF. The CDR3, as DNA: TGTGCCAGCAGCTTGGTGATAAAGACCCAGTACTTC.